This TCR beta chain is drawn from a study of T cells in women clearing cervical HPV infection. The length of the CDR3 is 15 residues. The V and J ends lost 6 bases and 0 bases respectively, with 12 bases between them. With respect to this clone: The read comes to an end 3 residues before the CDR3 does, leaving the germline J gene to fill in the end.

This table comes from immunoSEQ multiplex PCR, and its TCRdb copy is limited to in-frame clones, with some not included. The sample table includes 23,000 or so clones. The TCR sequence derives from a woman between 18 and 75 years old with a cervical HPV16 infection that either progressed to CIN3+ or cleared (not recorded which). Sequencing was carried out using blood buffy coat. The J gene is TRBJ2-1, the V gene TRBV12-3 or TRBV12-4; D not resolved. The part of the CDR3 DNA that was read is TGTGCCAGCAGCCCACCCGGTAGCTCCTACAATGAG. Its protein product is CASSPPGSSYNE. The full CDR3 protein reads CASSPPGSSYNEQFF.